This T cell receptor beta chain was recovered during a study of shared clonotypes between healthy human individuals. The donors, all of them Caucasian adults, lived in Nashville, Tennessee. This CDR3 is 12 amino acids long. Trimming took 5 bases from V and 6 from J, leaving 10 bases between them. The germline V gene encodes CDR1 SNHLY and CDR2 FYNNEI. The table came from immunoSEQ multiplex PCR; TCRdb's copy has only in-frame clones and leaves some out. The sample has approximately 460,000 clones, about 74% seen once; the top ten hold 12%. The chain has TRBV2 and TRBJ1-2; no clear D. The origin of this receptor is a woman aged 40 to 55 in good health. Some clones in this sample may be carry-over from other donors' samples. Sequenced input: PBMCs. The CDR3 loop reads CASSPRPDGYTF. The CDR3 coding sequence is TGTGCCAGCAGTCCTCGCCCAGATGGCTACACCTTC.